This T cell receptor beta chain was found in a study of regulatory T cells in long-lasting Graves disease. Time point meaning: newly diagnosed GD, antithyroid drugs for less than 3 months. There was RNA extracted from PBMCs, and the TCR library was made from it. This clonotype occurred many times. Investigators prepared the TCR beta libraries by applying iRepertoire HTBI primers and Arm-PCR of CDR3 regions. Each CDR3 protein gets one entry after TCRdb re-called the multiplex PCR reads with MiXCR. The sample includes approximately 230,000 distinct CDR3 sequences, about 18% of them seen just once. This TCR was recovered from a female donor with Graves disease. Sequences were derived from peripheral blood mononuclear cells (PBMCs), sampled at new diagnosis, from a patient treated with antithyroid drugs.

In nucleotides, the CDR3 is TGCAGTGCTAGAGATTGGGATAACATTCAGTACTTC. The encoded protein is CSARDWDNIQYF. The rearrangement uses TRBV20-1 and TRBJ2-4, with D hard to call. Trimming stripped 0 bases from V and 7 bases from J, with 7 bases between. Germline-derived CDR1 and CDR2 are DFQATT and SNEGSKA (reference sequence). There are 12 residues in the CDR3.